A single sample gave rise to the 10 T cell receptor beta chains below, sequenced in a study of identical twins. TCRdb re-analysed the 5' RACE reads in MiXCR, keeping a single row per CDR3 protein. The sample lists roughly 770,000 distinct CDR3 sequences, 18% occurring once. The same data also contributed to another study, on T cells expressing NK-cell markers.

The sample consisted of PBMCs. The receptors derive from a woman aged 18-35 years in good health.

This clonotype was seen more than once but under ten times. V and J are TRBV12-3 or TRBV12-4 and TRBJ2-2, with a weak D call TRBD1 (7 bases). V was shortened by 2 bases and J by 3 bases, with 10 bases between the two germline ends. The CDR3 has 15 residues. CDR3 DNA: TGTGCCAGCAGTTTACGCAGGGGGGACACCGGGGAGCTGTTTTTT. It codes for CASSLRRGDTGELFF.

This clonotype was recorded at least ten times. The CDR3 sequence: CASSYFGQGNTEAFF. In DNA, the CDR3 is TGTGCCAGCAGTTACTTCGGACAGGGGAACACTGAAGCTTTCTTT. V and J are TRBV6-5 and TRBJ1-1; 8 bases match TRBD1. V was pared by 1 base and J by 1 base, with 2 bases of the junction left unmatched. The CDR3 spans 15 residues. Germline V gives CDR1 MNHEY, CDR2 SVGAGI.

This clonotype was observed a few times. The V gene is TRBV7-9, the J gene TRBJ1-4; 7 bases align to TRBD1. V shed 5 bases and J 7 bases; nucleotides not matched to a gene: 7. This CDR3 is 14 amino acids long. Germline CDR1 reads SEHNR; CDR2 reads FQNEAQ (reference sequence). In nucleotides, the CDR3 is TGTGCCAGCAGCCGCAGGGGGGGCGGTGAAAAACTGTTTTTT. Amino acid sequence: CASSRRGGGEKLFF.

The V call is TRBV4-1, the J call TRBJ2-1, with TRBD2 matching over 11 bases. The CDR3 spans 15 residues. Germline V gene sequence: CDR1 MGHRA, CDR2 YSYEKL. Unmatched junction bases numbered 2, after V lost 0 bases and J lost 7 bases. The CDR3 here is CASSQERLAGNEQFF. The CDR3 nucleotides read TGCGCCAGCAGCCAAGAGAGACTAGCGGGGAATGAGCAGTTCTTC.

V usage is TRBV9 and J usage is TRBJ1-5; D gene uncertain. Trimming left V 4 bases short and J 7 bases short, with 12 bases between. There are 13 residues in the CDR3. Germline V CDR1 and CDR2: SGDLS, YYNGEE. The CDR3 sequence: CASSREVGQPQHF. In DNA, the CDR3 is TGTGCCAGCAGCAGAGAGGTGGGGCAGCCCCAGCATTTT. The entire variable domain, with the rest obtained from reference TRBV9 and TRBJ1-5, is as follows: DSGVTQTPKHLITATGQRVTLRCSPRSGDLSVYWYQQSLDQGLQFLIQYYNGEERAKGNILERFSAQQFPDLHSELNLSSLELGDSALYFCASSREVGQPQHFGDGTRLSIL.

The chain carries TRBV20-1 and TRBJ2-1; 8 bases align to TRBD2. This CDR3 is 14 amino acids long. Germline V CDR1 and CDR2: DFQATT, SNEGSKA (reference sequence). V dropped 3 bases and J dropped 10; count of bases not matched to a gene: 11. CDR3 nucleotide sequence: TGCAGTGCTAGGTCCGGGAGGGCTATCAGGGAGCAGTTCTTC. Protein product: CSARSGRAIREQFF.

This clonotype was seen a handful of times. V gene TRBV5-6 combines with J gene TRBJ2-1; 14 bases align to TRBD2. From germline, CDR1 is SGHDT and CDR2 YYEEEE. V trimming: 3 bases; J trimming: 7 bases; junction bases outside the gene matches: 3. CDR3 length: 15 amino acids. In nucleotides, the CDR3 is TGTGCCAGCAGCTGGGGGACTAGCGGGAGAAATGAGCAGTTCTTC. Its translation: CASSWGTSGRNEQFF.

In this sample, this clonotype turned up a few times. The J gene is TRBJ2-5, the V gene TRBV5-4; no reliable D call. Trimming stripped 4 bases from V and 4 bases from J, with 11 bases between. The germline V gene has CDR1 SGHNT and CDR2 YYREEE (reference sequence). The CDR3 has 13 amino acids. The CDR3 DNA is TGTGCCAGCAGCGAAAGACCGGGAGAGACCCAGTACTTC. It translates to CASSERPGETQYF.

Here the CDR3 DNA reads TGTGCCAGCAGCTTATGGCCAAAGGGTGATGAAAAACTGTTTTTT. Its translation is CASSLWPKGDEKLFF. The V gene is TRBV7-9, the J gene TRBJ1-4; D gene unclear. The CDR3 contains 15 residues. Germline loops: CDR1 SEHNR, CDR2 FQNEAQ (reference sequence). V gave up 2 bases and J gave up 6 bases, with 13 bases separating them.

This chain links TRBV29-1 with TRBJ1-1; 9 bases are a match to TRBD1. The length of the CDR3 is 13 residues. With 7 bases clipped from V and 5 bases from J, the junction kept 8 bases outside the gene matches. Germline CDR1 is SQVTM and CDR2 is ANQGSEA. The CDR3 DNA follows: TGCAGCGCCCCGACAGGGGGAAGGACTGAAGCTTTCTTT. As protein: CSAPTGGRTEAFF.